The present entry profiles one TCR beta chain with its context. Its cognate antigen is unknown. The source of the sample is a study of T cell responses to AZD1222 COVID-19 vaccine. General study points: Clonal diversity was possibly underestimated; the donors were predominantly white British and more often female. Spike was spanned by vaccine-associated CD4 TCRs, which were dominant at 160-218 and 743-854. Repertoire sampling was restricted to post-peak T cell response timepoints. After two AZD1222 doses, spike-specific TCR breadth and depth rose versus day 0.

Trimming removed 5 bases from V and 0 bases from J; junction bases left unmatched: 10. Germline V lookup: CDR1 LGHNA, CDR2 YSLEER. CDR3 length: 17 amino acids. TCRdb's copy holds only in-frame clones and misses some; the assay was immunoSEQ multiplex PCR. The repertoire holds 100,000 or so clones, nearly 90% seen once, with more than 10% in the top ten. This TCR came from an adult in good health. Sequenced here: peripheral blood, sampled on day 0 of AZD1222 vaccination. V and J are TRBV4-3 and TRBJ1-5, with 7 bases identical to TRBD1. Here the CDR3 reads CASSIGAGGLSNQPQHF. For the CDR3, the DNA is TGCGCCAGCAGCATAGGGGCAGGGGGTCTTAGCAATCAGCCCCAGCATTTT.